Each of the 29 T cell receptor beta chains below was sequenced from the same sample in a study of cytomegalovirus exposure and HLA in healthy donors. The PCR had 60 Vbeta and 13 Jbeta primers. Produced via immunoSEQ multiplex PCR; TCRdb's table is partial and in-frame only. The sample carries about 190,000 clones, 81% recorded once. Sequencing was performed on PBMCs. The source of these receptors is a woman between 18 and 29 years old in good health and CMV-seropositive.

The chain uses TRBV4-1 and TRBJ2-1, with a tentative D call TRBD2 (6 bases). This CDR3 has 16 residues. Trimming pared 4 bases from V and 0 bases from J, leaving 13 bases between. CDR1 is MGHRA, CDR2 YSYEKL, per germline. CDR3 protein: CASSRLGLISYNEQFF. The CDR3 DNA sequence: TGCGCCAGCAGCCGACTAGGCCTAATCTCCTACAATGAGCAGTTCTTC.

With regard to this clone: Mismatch with germline at one junction end may stem from a read error. The chain carries TRBV15 and TRBJ2-4; D possibly corresponds to TRBD1 (5 bases). The germline V gene has CDR1 LNHNV and CDR2 YYDKDF (reference sequence). This CDR3 spans 14 amino acids. The CDR3 DNA sequence: TGTGCCACCAGTGGGGCCGCGGAGACCCCCGCTCAGACCTTC. This encodes CATSGAAETPAQTF.

This clone was detected a few times. J is TRBJ2-3 and V is TRBV11-2; TRBD1 might be the D (6 bases). This CDR3 is 14 amino acids long. V was clipped by 5 bases and J by 4 bases, with 13 bases between them. CDR1 is SGHAT, CDR2 FQNNGV, per germline. The CDR3 protein is CASSNHAGADTQYF. The CDR3 DNA follows: TGTGCCAGCAGCAACCACGCAGGGGCAGATACGCAGTATTTT.

V and J are TRBV4-1 and TRBJ2-5; D is undetermined. The CDR3 spans 14 residues. V lost 4 bases and J 4 bases, leaving 13 bases between the germline ends. Germline V gives CDR1 MGHRA, CDR2 YSYEKL. CDR3 in amino acids: CASSLLLAVETQYF. The CDR3 DNA sequence: TGCGCCAGCAGCCTCCTCCTGGCGGTAGAGACCCAGTACTTC.

This clone was counted a single time. This sequence joins TRBV19 and TRBJ1-2; perhaps TRBD1 as D (6 bases). The CDR3 runs to 15 residues. Between the trimmed V and J ends, which lost 5 bases and 6 bases, there was a span of 19 bases. Germline-derived CDR1 and CDR2 are LNHDA and SQIVND (reference sequence). The CDR3: CASSQGATGSHGYTF. The CDR3 DNA sequence: TGTGCCAGTAGTCAAGGGGCAACAGGGTCTCATGGCTACACCTTC.

The gene calls are TRBV21-1 and TRBJ1-2; the table names TRBD1, a call not compared with the DNA. TRBV21-1 is tagged as a pseudogene. This CDR3 is built from 14 residues. The CDR3 sequence is CASSRTGDVKGYTF. In DNA, the CDR3 is TGTGCCAGCAGTAGGACAGGGGACGTTAAAGGCTACACCTTC.

There are a few counts of this clone. This chain uses TRBV28 with TRBJ1-2, with D unresolved. CDR3 length: 13 amino acids. V was cut by 4 bases and J by 8 bases, with 14 bases left in between. Germline V lookup: CDR1 MDHEN, CDR2 SYDVKM. CDR3 nucleotides: TGTGCCAGCAGTTCCCGCCCTGCGGAGGGCTACACCTTC. Amino acid sequence: CASSSRPAEGYTF.

J is TRBJ2-3 and V is TRBV7-9, with D maybe TRBD2 (6 bases). This CDR3 region has 17 residues. Germline loops: CDR1 SEHNR, CDR2 FQNEAQ (reference sequence). V was shortened by 5 bases and J by 2 bases, with 20 bases between the two germline ends. CDR3 sequence (DNA): TGTGCCAGCAGCCGAGGGGTCTCGGGGGAGTTCACAGATACGCAGTATTTT. It yields the protein CASSRGVSGEFTDTQYF.

The genes are TRBV28 and TRBJ1-1; D possibly corresponds to TRBD1 (5 bases). This CDR3 spans 14 amino acids. CDR1 and CDR2 (germline): MDHEN, SYDVKM. The V end was cut by 4 bases, the J end by 2 bases, with 11 bases between. The CDR3 reads CASSSGRANTEAFF. The CDR3 DNA is TGTGCCAGCAGTTCTGGCAGGGCAAACACTGAAGCTTTCTTT. Drawing the rest from reference TRBV28 and TRBJ1-1, the complete variable domain is DVKVTQSSRYLVKRTGEKVFLECVQDMDHENMFWYRQDPGLGLRLIYFSYDVKMKEKGDIPEGYSVSREKKERFSLILESASTNQTSMYLCASSSGRANTEAFFGQGTRLTVV.

The gene calls are TRBV4-3 and TRBJ2-3; 12 nucleotides line up with TRBD2. Trimming took 4 bases from V and 3 from J; bases not matched to a gene: 2. Germline loops: CDR1 LGHNA, CDR2 YSLEER. The CDR3 loop spans 15 amino acids. The CDR3, as DNA: TGCGCCAGCAGCCTAGGACTAGCGGGAACAGATACGCAGTATTTT. Translated, it gives CASSLGLAGTDTQYF.

The chain recombines TRBV7-2 with TRBJ2-1; possible D gene TRBD2, 6 bases. Germline loops: CDR1 SGHTA, CDR2 FQGNSA. CDR3 length: 15 amino acids. With 2 bases removed from V and 7 bases from J, the gap between germline ends came to 15 bases. CDR3 region: CASSLWYVADNEQFF. Here the CDR3 DNA reads TGTGCCAGCAGCTTATGGTACGTAGCGGATAATGAGCAGTTCTTC.

The chain combines TRBV5-1 with TRBJ2-7; D unclear. In germline, CDR1 is SGHRS, CDR2 YFSETQ. The CDR3 extends over 14 amino acids. V lost 3 bases, J lost 0 bases, and 10 bases lay in between. CDR3: CASSSQPSSYEQYF. CDR3 in DNA: TGCGCCAGCAGCTCCCAACCGAGCTCCTACGAGCAGTACTTC.

CDR3 protein: CASSQTGGDYYGYTF. DNA for the CDR3: TGTGCCAGCAGCCAAACAGGGGGCGACTACTATGGCTACACCTTC. The V gene is TRBV7-2, the J gene TRBJ1-2; the match to TRBD1 covers 9 bases. CDR3 length: 15 amino acids. Per the germline V gene, CDR1 is SGHTA and CDR2 is FQGNSA. V shed 5 bases, J shed 3 bases, and the junction held 7 bases outside the gene matches.

The chain combines TRBV2 with TRBJ2-5; 10 bases are shared with TRBD2. The CDR3 length is 15 residues. With 6 bases clipped from V and 0 bases from J, the junction kept 4 bases outside the gene matches. Germline lookup yields CDR1 SNHLY and CDR2 FYNNEI. CDR3 sequence: CASRLAGLDQETQYF. The DNA for the CDR3 is TGTGCCAGCAGACTAGCGGGGCTCGACCAAGAGACCCAGTACTTC.

The V call is TRBV5-6, the J call TRBJ2-3; TRBD1 aligns across 8 bases. The V gene end was trimmed by 1 base and the J gene end by 0 bases; junction bases not matched to a gene: 1. The CDR3 length is 15 residues. From germline, CDR1 is SGHDT and CDR2 YYEEEE. CDR3 nucleotides: TGTGCCAGCAGCTTGTCAGGGGGCAGCACAGATACGCAGTATTTT. It yields the protein CASSLSGGSTDTQYF.

The rearrangement links TRBV19 to TRBJ1-1; possible D gene TRBD1, 5 bases. This CDR3 contains 12 residues. V was shortened by 6 bases and J by 3 bases, with 8 bases between the two germline ends. Per germline, CDR1 LNHDA and CDR2 SQIVND (reference sequence). CDR3 sequence: CASRQGDTEAFF. CDR3 nucleotides: TGTGCCAGTAGGCAGGGCGACACTGAAGCTTTCTTT.

This clone is a singleton in its sample. The genes are TRBV2 and TRBJ2-5, with 10 bases identical to TRBD2. This CDR3 has 13 residues. J lost 3 bases, V lost 5 bases, and 0 bases had no gene match. Germline V gives CDR1 SNHLY, CDR2 FYNNEI. CDR3 coding DNA: TGTGCCAGCAGTACTAGCGGGGAAGAGACCCAGTACTTC. Translating it yields CASSTSGEETQYF.

V and J are TRBV5-1 and TRBJ2-1; D is unresolved. V lost 0 bases and J 0 bases, leaving 13 bases between the germline ends. CDR3 size: 17 residues. Germline V lookup: CDR1 SGHRS, CDR2 YFSETQ. The CDR3 region is CASSLAQITLSYNEQFF. DNA for the CDR3: TGCGCCAGCAGCTTGGCACAAATCACCCTCTCCTACAATGAGCAGTTCTTC.

The rearrangement links TRBV7-2 to TRBJ2-5, with TRBD2 matching over 11 bases. Germline V gene data show CDR1 as SGHTA and CDR2 as FQGNSA. V was pared by 5 bases and J by 0 bases, with 5 bases of the junction left unmatched. This CDR3 is 16 amino acids long. As DNA, the CDR3 is TGTGCCAGCAGCCTACTAGCGGGGGTCGACCAAGAGACCCAGTACTTC. Residues: CASSLLAGVDQETQYF.

The chain has TRBV6-1 and TRBJ2-7; TRBD1 matches at 9 bases. The CDR3 has 16 residues. From germline, CDR1 is MNHNS and CDR2 SASEGT. In DNA form, the CDR3 reads TGTGCCAGCAGCGAAGGACAGGGGTCTTTCTCCTACGAGCAGTACGTC. Its translation is CASSEGQGSFSYEQYV.

The table lists this clone with a count of one. The rearrangement links TRBV7-9 to TRBJ2-2; a weak D match, TRBD2 (5 bases). The V end was cut by 3 bases, the J end by 4 bases, with 12 bases between. The CDR3 has 15 amino acids. CDR1 and CDR2 from the germline V gene are SEHNR and FQNEAQ (reference sequence). The DNA for the CDR3 is TGTGCCAGCAGCTTCGGACTGCTTCCCACCGGGGAGCTGTTTTTT. It translates to CASSFGLLPTGELFF.

This clone turned up a few times. This chain links TRBV7-9 with TRBJ2-7; the match to TRBD2 covers 7 bases. The trim removed 5 bases at V and 5 bases at J, leaving 9 bases unmatched. Germline CDR1 SEHNR, CDR2 FQNEAQ (reference sequence). There are 14 residues in the CDR3. CDR3 in amino acids: CASSPSGDGHEQYF. The CDR3 DNA reads TGTGCCAGCAGCCCCAGCGGGGACGGACACGAGCAGTACTTC.

The chain has TRBV7-3 and TRBJ2-3; the D gene is possibly TRBD1 (6 bases). Germline V gene data show CDR1 as SGHTA and CDR2 as FQGTGA. The CDR3 has 16 amino acids. Trimming removed 5 bases from V and 1 base from J, with 16 bases in between. The CDR3 DNA reads TGTGCCAGCAGCCCCGACGGTGGGGGCCGCACAGATACGCAGTATTTT. Translating gives CASSPDGGGRTDTQYF.

The CDR3 spells CASSQASGQNYEQYF. CDR3 bases: TGTGCCAGCAGCCAAGCGTCTGGGCAGAACTACGAGCAGTACTTC. This rearrangement joins TRBV4-2 to TRBJ2-7; D remains unclear. From germline, CDR1 is LGHNA and CDR2 YNFKEQ. The CDR3 has 15 amino acids. The ends were cut back, 1 base at V and 3 bases at J, with 13 bases in the middle.

The chain uses TRBV4-3 and TRBJ1-3; D may be TRBD1 (6 bases). This CDR3 is built from 17 residues. The ends were cut back, 4 bases at V and 9 bases at J, with 25 bases in the middle. Germline V gene sequence: CDR1 LGHNA, CDR2 YSLEER. The chain's CDR3 is CASSPTPYRVGDVTIYF. CDR3 nucleotide sequence: TGCGCCAGCAGCCCTACACCCTACAGGGTAGGGGACGTCACCATATATTTT.

This rearrangement joins TRBV30 to TRBJ1-6; TRBD1 aligns across 9 bases. J was trimmed by 10 bases and V by 4 bases; bases with no gene match: 14. The CDR3 totals 16 residues. CDR1 and CDR2 from the germline V gene are GTSNPN and SVGIG (reference sequence). CDR3 DNA: TGTGCCTGGAAGTTATCGGACAGGGGCGGAGGCTCACCCCTCCACTTT. This encodes CAWKLSDRGGGSPLHF.

CDR3 DNA: TGTGCCAGCAGTGAAGTAAGGGGACAGGGGGCTAGGGACACTGAAGCTTTCTTT. Translated: CASSEVRGQGARDTEAFF. The V gene is TRBV2, the J gene TRBJ1-1, with 12 nucleotides matching TRBD1. The CDR3 has 18 residues. CDR1 is SNHLY, CDR2 FYNNEI, per germline. V was clipped by 1 base and J by 3 bases; unmatched bases: 9.

V usage is TRBV7-9 and J usage is TRBJ2-3, with a tentative D call TRBD2 (5 bases). The CDR3 sequence is 17 residues long. V lost 2 bases and J 1 base, leaving 16 bases between the germline ends. CDR1 and CDR2 from the germline V gene are SEHNR and FQNEAQ (reference sequence). The CDR3 DNA is TGTGCCAGCAGCTTATGGGCCGGGGAACGGGGCACAGATACGCAGTATTTT. Amino acids: CASSLWAGERGTDTQYF. Full variable domain (outside the CDR3, taken from reference TRBV7-9 and TRBJ2-3): DTGVSQNPRHKITKRGQNVTFRCDPISEHNRLYWYRQTLGQGPEFLTYFQNEAQLEKSRLLSDRFSAERPKGSFSTLEIQRTEQGDSAMYLCASSLWAGERGTDTQYFGPGTRLTVL.

The gene calls are TRBV10-1 and TRBJ1-2, with D possibly matching TRBD1 (5 bases). The CDR3 runs 13 residues. With 2 bases removed from V and 3 bases from J, the gap between germline ends came to 7 bases. Germline CDR1 WNHNN, CDR2 SYGVQD (reference sequence). The CDR3 nucleotides read TGCGCCAGCAGTGAGCAACAGGACTATGGCTACACCTTC. Protein sequence: CASSEQQDYGYTF.